These 30 T cell receptor beta chains share one sample of origin, sequenced in a study of shared clonotypes between healthy human individuals. Naive CD8 populations comprised CD45RO-negative cells positively selected for CCR7, excluding terminally differentiated effector memory CD45RA+ cells. The data were produced by immunoSEQ multiplex PCR, yet TCRdb's version contains in-frame clones alone and is incomplete. The sample records about 680,000 clones, under 95% being singletons. The source material was naive CD8+ T cells sorted from blood. All receptors derive from a man younger than 40 in good health.

The V gene is TRBV27, the J gene TRBJ2-5; unclear D gene. The germline V and J ends were trimmed by 8 bases and 5 bases, with 18 bases remaining between them. Germline-derived CDR1 and CDR2 are MNHEY and SMNVEV (reference sequence). The CDR3 is 14 residues long. The chain's CDR3 is CASARQLPPETQYF. In DNA, the CDR3 is TGTGCCAGCGCCCGACAACTGCCCCCGGAGACCCAGTACTTC.

The chain is built from TRBV5-4 and TRBJ2-7, with a weak D call TRBD2 (5 bases). Germline CDR1 and CDR2: SGHNT and YYREEE (reference sequence). Trimming stripped 5 bases from V and 3 bases from J, with 15 bases between. The CDR3 sequence is 14 residues long. CDR3 protein: CASSPAGVNYEQYF. CDR3 bases: TGTGCCAGCAGTCCGGCGGGCGTGAACTACGAGCAGTACTTC. Using reference TRBV5-4 and TRBJ2-7 for the parts outside the CDR3, the full variable domain is ETGVTQSPTHLIKTRGQQVTLRCSSQSGHNTVSWYQQALGQGPQFIFQYYREEENGRGNFPPRFSGLQFPNYSSELNVNALELDDSALYLCASSPAGVNYEQYFGPGTRLTVT.

This clone was counted a single time. This sequence joins TRBV7-9 and TRBJ2-1; 11 nucleotides agree with TRBD2. The CDR3 length is 15 residues. Trimming cost V 6 bases and J 5 bases; bases outside gene matches: 6. CDR1 SEHNR and CDR2 FQNEAQ come from the germline V gene (reference sequence). The CDR3 spells CASRGLADPDNEQFF. CDR3 coding DNA: TGTGCCAGCAGGGGACTAGCGGACCCCGACAATGAGCAGTTCTTC.

This chain links TRBV6-1 with TRBJ2-2; 7 bases map to TRBD1. The CDR3 is 16 residues long. The J segment lost 7 bases and the V segment lost 1 base, leaving 9 bases of the junction unmatched. Per germline, CDR1 MNHNS and CDR2 SASEGT. CDR3 in DNA: TGTGCCAGCAGTGAAGGCTACAGGGGAGTGGGCGGGGAGCTGTTTTTT. Translated: CASSEGYRGVGGELFF.

The chain links TRBV11-2 to TRBJ2-7, with 9 bases matching TRBD2. CDR1 is SGHAT, CDR2 FQNNGV, per germline. With V trimmed by 8 bases and J by 4 bases, 15 bases remained unmatched. The CDR3 contains 16 residues. CDR3 residues: CASGTPGVAGVYEQYF. The CDR3 nucleotides read TGTGCCAGCGGGACTCCGGGGGTAGCGGGAGTGTACGAGCAGTACTTC.

The V call is TRBV9, the J call TRBJ2-1, with TRBD2 matching 7 bases. CDR1 is SGDLS, CDR2 YYNGEE, per germline. V dropped 1 base and J dropped 8; count of bases not matched to a gene: 12. The CDR3 totals 16 residues. CDR3 in amino acids: CASSVKAGRAGDEQFF. DNA of the CDR3: TGTGCCAGCAGCGTAAAGGCGGGGAGGGCCGGGGATGAGCAGTTCTTC.

The chain uses TRBV9 and TRBJ2-1, with 9 bases lining up with TRBD1. The V gene end was trimmed by 5 bases and the J gene end by 8 bases; junction bases not matched to a gene: 11. The CDR3 has 15 residues. CDR1 SGDLS and CDR2 YYNGEE come from the germline V gene. Here the CDR3 reads CASRMARDRVDEQFF. For the CDR3, the DNA is TGTGCCAGCAGGATGGCTCGGGACAGGGTGGATGAGCAGTTCTTC.

This chain connects TRBV28 to TRBJ2-7; 9 nucleotides agree with TRBD2. The V gene end was trimmed by 7 bases and the J gene end by 5 bases; junction bases not matched to a gene: 15. The germline V gene has CDR1 MDHEN and CDR2 SYDVKM. There are 16 residues in the CDR3. DNA for the CDR3: TGTGCCAGCACCATAGGGCTAGCGGGATTAAGGGACGAGCAGTACTTC. This gives the protein CASTIGLAGLRDEQYF. Based on the CDR3 plus reference TRBV28 and TRBJ2-7, the full variable domain is DVKVTQSSRYLVKRTGEKVFLECVQDMDHENMFWYRQDPGLGLRLIYFSYDVKMKEKGDIPEGYSVSREKKERFSLILESASTNQTSMYLCASTIGLAGLRDEQYFGPGTRLTVT.

The genes are TRBV7-9 and TRBJ2-6, with D perhaps TRBD1 (6 bases). The CDR3 contains 15 residues. CDR1 is SEHNR and CDR2 is FQNEAQ in the germline V gene (reference sequence). Trimming stripped 5 bases from V and 1 base from J, with 9 bases between. CDR3 in amino acids: CASSITGSGANVLTF. The CDR3 DNA reads TGTGCCAGCAGCATAACAGGGTCTGGGGCCAACGTCCTGACTTTC.

The chain recombines TRBV30 with TRBJ2-7, with D maybe TRBD1 (6 bases). CDR3 length: 12 amino acids. Germline CDR1 GTSNPN, CDR2 SVGIG (reference sequence). Trimming removed 7 bases at V and 1 base at J, with 11 bases between. This chain's CDR3 is CASQGGSYEQYF. The CDR3 DNA follows: TGTGCCTCACAGGGTGGATCCTACGAGCAGTACTTC.

V is TRBV4-3 and J is TRBJ2-2; 7 bases fit TRBD2. V lost 0 bases and J lost 6; bases outside the gene matches: 10. Germline V gene sequence: CDR1 LGHNA, CDR2 YSLEER. The CDR3 has 17 residues. The CDR3 DNA reads as TGCGCCAGCAGCCAAGATAGCCGCGGGAGCGTTGCCGGGGAGCTGTTTTTT. Translated: CASSQDSRGSVAGELFF.

This clone was recorded only once. The chain employs TRBV14 and TRBJ1-2; D possibly corresponds to TRBD1 (5 bases). CDR3 size: 17 residues. Germline values: CDR1 SGHDN, CDR2 FVKESK. Trimming shortened V by 0 bases and J by 4 bases, and 18 bases separated the two germline ends. The CDR3 spells CASSQESPVGRVYGYTF. The CDR3 DNA is TGTGCCAGCAGCCAAGAATCCCCCGTGGGGCGCGTCTATGGCTACACCTTC.

This clone was detected once. J is TRBJ2-7 and V is TRBV7-9, with 7 bases matching TRBD2. This CDR3 is built from 16 residues. The V and J ends lost 5 bases and 4 bases, in that order; junction bases with no gene match: 14. Germline lookup yields CDR1 SEHNR and CDR2 FQNEAQ (reference sequence). The CDR3 DNA reads as TGTGCCAGCAGCATACACCGGGACTACGCTCTTTACGAGCAGTACTTC. This translates into CASSIHRDYALYEQYF. Full variable domain (missing parts from reference TRBV7-9 and TRBJ2-7): DTGVSQNPRHKITKRGQNVTFRCDPISEHNRLYWYRQTLGQGPEFLTYFQNEAQLEKSRLLSDRFSAERPKGSFSTLEIQRTEQGDSAMYLCASSIHRDYALYEQYFGPGTRLTVT.

The chain has TRBV5-1 and TRBJ2-2; D unresolved. Germline CDR1 is SGHRS and CDR2 is YFSETQ. This CDR3 has 15 amino acids. With 0 bases removed from V and 0 bases from J, the gap between germline ends came to 6 bases. The DNA for the CDR3 is TGCGCCAGCAGCTTGGTCCCAGCGAACACCGGGGAGCTGTTTTTT. Amino acids: CASSLVPANTGELFF.

The V call is TRBV11-2, the J call TRBJ2-1; the match to TRBD2 covers 9 bases. Germline assignment: CDR1 SGHAT and CDR2 FQNNGV. The CDR3 sequence is 16 residues long. After removal of 2 bases from V and 4 bases from J, the junction contained 6 bases not matched to a gene. The DNA for the CDR3 is TGTGCCAGCAGCTTAAGGCGGGAGGGCCTTTACAATGAGCAGTTCTTC. Protein product: CASSLRREGLYNEQFF.

The chain recombines TRBV19 with TRBJ1-3, with TRBD1 matching over 8 bases. Trimming took 5 bases from V and 0 from J; bases not matched to a gene: 3. Germline CDR1 and CDR2: LNHDA and SQIVND (reference sequence). The CDR3 length is 15 residues. Here the CDR3 reads CASSRDRISGNTIYF. The CDR3 nucleotides are TGTGCCAGTAGTCGGGACAGGATCTCTGGAAACACCATATATTTT.

The V gene is TRBV27, the J gene TRBJ2-1; 13 positions match TRBD2. CDR3 length: 14 residues. Trimming removed 6 bases from V and 5 bases from J; junction bases left unmatched: 1. Germline V CDR1 and CDR2: MNHEY, SMNVEV (reference sequence). CDR3 amino acids: CASRLAGGNNEQFF. CDR3 DNA sequence: TGTGCCAGCAGACTAGCGGGAGGGAACAATGAGCAGTTCTTC.

V usage is TRBV27 and J usage is TRBJ2-1; TRBD2 matches 7 bases. This CDR3 is 15 amino acids long. Germline V lookup: CDR1 MNHEY, CDR2 SMNVEV (reference sequence). V gave up 2 bases and J gave up 3 bases; unmatched junction bases: 4. The CDR3 region has the DNA TGTGCCAGCAGTTTAGGGGGGGGTCTCTACAATGAGCAGTTCTTC. Amino acid sequence: CASSLGGGLYNEQFF.

The chain recombines TRBV18 with TRBJ2-1; D remains unclear. Germline CDR1 is KGHSH and CDR2 is LQKENI. The CDR3 has 14 amino acids. V was shortened by 3 bases and J by 9 bases, with 15 bases between the two germline ends. Here the CDR3 reads CASSPPYQYLEQFF. Written as DNA, the CDR3 is TGTGCCAGCTCACCCCCATATCAGTACCTTGAGCAGTTCTTC.

This chain joins TRBV7-2 and TRBJ2-2; 10 positions match TRBD2. This CDR3 region has 18 residues. Germline values: CDR1 SGHTA, CDR2 FQGNSA. The V segment lost 3 bases and the J segment 5 bases; nucleotides outside the gene matches: 12. The CDR3 protein is CASSFSGLAGVRTGELFF. CDR3 bases: TGTGCCAGCAGCTTTAGTGGTCTAGCGGGAGTACGAACCGGGGAGCTGTTTTTT.

This clone was recorded a few times. V gene TRBV9 combines with J gene TRBJ2-1, with TRBD1 matching over 9 bases. V was pared by 7 bases and J by 7 bases, with 3 bases of the junction left unmatched. CDR1 and CDR2 (germline): SGDLS, YYNGEE. The CDR3 spans 12 residues. The CDR3 DNA reads as TGTGCCAGCGTACAGGGGGCAAATGAGCAGTTCTTC. Residues: CASVQGANEQFF.

This chain links TRBV7-6 with TRBJ2-3; no clear D. Germline-derived CDR1 and CDR2 are SGHVS and FNYEAQ. The CDR3 consists of 17 residues. The V gene lost 5 bases and the J gene lost 3 bases, with 21 bases spanning the gap. CDR3 region: CASSLGGVVSLTDTQYF. The CDR3, as DNA: TGTGCCAGCAGCCTAGGCGGCGTGGTGTCTCTTACAGATACGCAGTATTTT.

V gene TRBV5-8 combines with J gene TRBJ2-5, with no clear D. Germline CDR1 and CDR2: SGHTS and YDEGEE. The CDR3 totals 13 residues. V was clipped by 0 bases and J by 9 bases, with 12 bases between them. CDR3 loop: CASSLASSTAQYF. DNA for the CDR3: TGTGCCAGCAGCTTGGCCTCAAGTACGGCCCAGTACTTC.

CDR3 protein: CASSLQSSYEQYF. The CDR3 DNA is TGTGCCAGCAGCTTACAGAGCTCCTACGAGCAGTACTTC. The V call is TRBV7-2, the J call TRBJ2-7; D gene uncertain. Germline assignment: CDR1 SGHTA and CDR2 FQGNSA. This CDR3 spans 13 amino acids. Trimming removed 2 bases at V and 0 bases at J, with 5 bases between.

Here the CDR3 reads CATRGRLEKLFF. In nucleotides, the CDR3 is TGTGCCACCAGGGGCCGTCTGGAAAAACTGTTTTTT. The chain carries TRBV2 and TRBJ1-4; D possibly corresponds to TRBD1 (6 bases). The CDR3 spans 12 residues. Trimming pared 10 bases from V and 8 bases from J, leaving 14 bases between. Per germline, CDR1 SNHLY and CDR2 FYNNEI.

This chain joins TRBV7-9 and TRBJ2-1, with 8 bases that match TRBD1. The V and J ends lost 5 bases and 4 bases, in that order; junction bases with no gene match: 10. This CDR3 is 16 amino acids long. Germline CDR1 and CDR2: SEHNR and FQNEAQ (reference sequence). The CDR3 reads CASSPPGGSSYNEQFF. The CDR3 DNA reads TGTGCCAGCAGCCCCCCAGGGGGCTCGTCTTACAATGAGCAGTTCTTC.

The J gene is TRBJ2-1, the V gene TRBV9; perhaps TRBD1 as D (5 bases). Germline assignment: CDR1 SGDLS and CDR2 YYNGEE. V lost 3 bases, J lost 2 bases, and 12 bases lay in between. The length of the CDR3 is 15 residues. The CDR3 nucleotides are TGTGCCAGCAGCGAAACCAGGGCGCCCTACAATGAGCAGTTCTTC. As protein: CASSETRAPYNEQFF.

J is TRBJ1-2 and V is TRBV28; no reliable D call. This CDR3 is 11 amino acids long. V lost 6 bases and J lost 6, with 8 bases in between. Per the germline V gene, CDR1 is MDHEN and CDR2 is SYDVKM. The CDR3 protein is CASRSPNGYTF. The CDR3, as DNA: TGTGCCAGCAGGTCTCCCAATGGCTACACCTTC.

The V gene is TRBV11-2, the J gene TRBJ2-7, with D possibly TRBD1 on 6 matching bases. The CDR3 spans 14 residues. Trimming cost V 2 bases and J 0 bases, with 8 bases left between them. Germline assignment: CDR1 SGHAT and CDR2 FQNNGV. CDR3 amino acids: CASSLTGSSYEQYF. The CDR3 DNA sequence: TGTGCCAGCAGCTTAACAGGGAGCTCCTACGAGCAGTACTTC. Filled out from reference TRBV11-2 and TRBJ2-7, the complete variable domain reads EAGVAQSPRYKIIEKRQSVAFWCNPISGHATLYWYQQILGQGPKLLIQFQNNGVVDDSQLPKDRFSAERLKGVDSTLKIQPAKLEDSAVYLCASSLTGSSYEQYFGPGTRLTVT.

The chain combines TRBV5-4 with TRBJ2-1; possible D gene TRBD2, 6 bases. The CDR3 runs to 12 residues. Trimming took off 2 bases at V and 8 bases at J, with 8 bases between the two ends. From germline, CDR1 is SGHNT and CDR2 YYREEE (reference sequence). The CDR3 region is CASSLTGDEQFF. Here the CDR3 DNA reads TGTGCCAGCAGCTTAACGGGAGATGAGCAGTTCTTC.